This TCR beta chain came from a study of shared clonotypes between healthy human individuals. V was trimmed by 9 bases and J by 2 bases, leaving 11 bases between them. The CDR3 runs to 12 residues. Germline values: CDR1 MDHEN, CDR2 SYDVKM. Findings and limits, study-wide: There were few donors, and this limited the genetic and exposure-history diversity represented.

Comments on this clone: Antigen specificity is unknown.

Replicate PCRs run on unsorted PBMC used around 0.3 ug DNA, which was 31,000 or so T cell genomes. Here immunoSEQ multiplex PCR was the method, and the copy in TCRdb shows in-frame clones only, minus some. The profile shows fewer than 600,000 clones, about four fifths of them singletons. Sequenced: PBMCs. The chain is built from TRBV28 and TRBJ2-7, with D tentatively TRBD1 (6 bases). The TCR sequence derives from a woman in her 40s in good health. Some clones in this sample may be carry-over from other donors' samples. DNA for the CDR3: TGTGCCAGTCTACAGGGAACCTACGAGCAGTACTTC. This sequence encodes CASLQGTYEQYF.